This entry features one TCR beta chain sequence. Its antigen is unidentified. The data derive from a study of T cell repertoires in cytomegalovirus infection. Study background: Signatures in public TCR beta sequences pointed to both CMV infection and matching HLA type.

Via MiXCR, TCRdb re-called the reads, giving one row per CDR3 protein. The sample shows over 300,000 distinct CDR3 sequences, around a sixth of them seen only once. Study-level results: Predominance within the ex vivo response was attributable to HLA-C-restricted CMV-specific TCR beta clonotypes. Carriage of CMV together with the relevant HLA was identifiable through cumulative public TCR beta family frequency.

The source of this sequence is a human donor in good health (CMV status not recorded). Some clones in this sample may be carry-over from other donors' samples. Sequencing was performed on PBMCs.

The CDR3 bases are TGTGCCAGCAGCGAATTGAACACTGAAGCTTTCTTT. The encoded protein is CASSELNTEAFF. The chain carries TRBV7-9 and TRBJ1-1; no clear D. Germline V gene data show CDR1 as SEHNR and CDR2 as FQNEAQ (reference sequence). This CDR3 has 12 amino acids. Trimming took off 5 bases at V and 0 bases at J, with 4 bases between the two ends.